This paragraph covers one T cell receptor beta chain sequence. This clone has a handful of counts. This clone's antigen is unknown. No much larger clonotype is one base removed from it; base qualities were not supplied. Looking up the germline V gene yields CDR1 SNHLY and CDR2 FYNNEI. Deletion took 6 bases off V and 3 bases off J, with a span of 9 bases between the germline ends. The CDR3 contains 13 residues, cysteine and phenylalanine counted. Left in the record is the CDR3 DNA by itself, 39 bases read in frame from the first base. According to the study, the label for this sample's time point signals: around 22 weeks on oral tofacitinib. The treatment or condition label, read with the paper, signifies: oral pan-JAK inhibitor, 5-10 mg twice daily. Peripheral blood and lesional scalp punch biopsies were obtained from patients with alopecia areata. PBMCs were separated by density centrifugation and stained for CD3, CD4 and CD8, after which CD4+ and CD8+ T cells were sorted on a FACSAria.

The sample comes from a study of CD8+ T cells in alopecia areata (dated by TCRdb to the late 2010s). In terms of the full investigation: The treated patients, all with moderate-to-severe alopecia areata, were enrolled in an open-label pilot trial of oral tofacitinib given at 5 to 10 mg twice daily. Tofacitinib was given for 6 to 18 months, followed by 6 months of follow-up off drug to assess delayed response and recurrence. For the treated patients, the SALT score, which quantifies what percentage of scalp surface area is affected, served as the measure of disease severity. High-throughput TCRbeta sequencing was used to examine T cell clonal expansion in alopecia areata in both the C3H/HeJ mouse model and human patients. Human TCRbeta sequencing covered scalp tissue and sorted CD4+ and CD8+ peripheral blood T cells from patchy and totalis/universalis alopecia areata patients and healthy controls. Biopsies were taken from tofacitinib-treated patients at baseline and at 4 and 24 weeks of treatment, and a later scalp biopsy was taken in several of the tofacitinib-treated patients. Scalp clonality was compared across normal scalp (n=4), patchy alopecia areata scalp (n=8), and alopecia totalis/universalis scalp (n=8). The RNA source kit depended on sample type: the PAXgene miRNA kit for fixed scalp, the miRNeasy kit for PBMCs, and the RNeasy kit for mouse skin. Amplification of TCRbeta CDR3 regions was done by immunoSEQ multiplex PCR using 35 Vbeta forward primers and 13 Jbeta reverse primers. Here is what the overall study found, with its caveats: Because the treated cohort was small and had only one nonresponder, larger studies are needed to examine links between baseline CD8+ expansion and response. With tofacitinib, both scalp clonality and the number of expanded CD8+ clones among the top 100 scalp clones went down significantly. Higher clonality and more expanded CD8+ clones were observed in lesional scalp than in normal scalp, particularly in alopecia totalis/universalis, a finding suggestive of antigenic drive. During tofacitinib treatment, many expanded lesional clones stuck around in both scalp and blood, and this persistence may partly explain why relapse happens after treatment is stopped. Resident alphabeta T cells in normal human skin are also sequenced, complicating scalp TCR repertoire analysis, unlike mouse skin dominated by gammadelta T cells. Shared TCR sequences between patients were less evident than in mice, which may be partly attributable to HLA diversity in the patient population.

Receptor libraries were prepared by the immunoSEQ multiplex PCR assay. For TCR sequencing, RNA was extracted from every sample and reverse transcribed into cDNA to serve as template. First-strand cDNA was synthesized with SuperScript III using a 2:1 mix of oligo-dT and random hexamers. A synthetic immune receptor repertoire was used to measure amplification bias, and any remaining bias was corrected computationally. The authors processed their data as follows. After raw reads were preprocessed to remove errors, the CDR3 was defined following IMGT conventions as running from the conserved cysteine to phenylalanine. Clonality was computed as 1 minus the Shannon entropy, with the entropy normalized by log2 of the number of productive unique TCRs. Whether scalp clones were CD4 or CD8 was inferred by matching scalp TCRbeta sequences against CD4 and CD8 repertoires sorted from blood. TCRdb retrieved this table from immuneACCESS and kept in-frame rearrangements only. Not all clones are present; in checked studies, unresolved V genes account for under half, and no reason is known for the remainder. The DNA was the basis for D and trimming; V, J and clone size are from that table. The sample yields over 150,000 clones; under 60% were counted once. The ten top clones hold 10% to 15% of the sample.

The sequence joins TRBV2 to TRBJ1-5, with the D gene not confidently named. Specimen: CD8+ T cells sorted from blood, collected at week 24, from a patient treated with tofacitinib. The sequence derives from a human donor with alopecia areata. DNA sequence: TGTGCCAGCAGCGGAAGGGTCAATCAGCCCCAGCATTTT. It translates as CASSGRVNQPQHF.